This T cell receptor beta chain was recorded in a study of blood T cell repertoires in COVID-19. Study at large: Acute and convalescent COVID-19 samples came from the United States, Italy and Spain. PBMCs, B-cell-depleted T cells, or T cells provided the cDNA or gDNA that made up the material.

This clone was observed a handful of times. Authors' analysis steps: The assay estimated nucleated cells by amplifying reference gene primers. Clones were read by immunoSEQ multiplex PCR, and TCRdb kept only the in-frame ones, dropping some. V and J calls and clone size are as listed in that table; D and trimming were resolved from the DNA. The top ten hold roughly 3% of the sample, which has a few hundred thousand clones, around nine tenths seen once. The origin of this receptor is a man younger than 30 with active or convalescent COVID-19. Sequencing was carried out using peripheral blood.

The CDR3 loop reads CASSLGQVFEAFF. As DNA, the CDR3 is TGTGCCAGCAGCCTAGGACAGGTGTTTGAAGCTTTCTTT. This chain connects TRBV5-6 to TRBJ1-1; 7 bases map to TRBD1. The CDR3 contains 13 residues. V lost 4 bases, J lost 7 bases, and 7 bases stayed unmatched. Germline V gives CDR1 SGHDT, CDR2 YYEEEE.